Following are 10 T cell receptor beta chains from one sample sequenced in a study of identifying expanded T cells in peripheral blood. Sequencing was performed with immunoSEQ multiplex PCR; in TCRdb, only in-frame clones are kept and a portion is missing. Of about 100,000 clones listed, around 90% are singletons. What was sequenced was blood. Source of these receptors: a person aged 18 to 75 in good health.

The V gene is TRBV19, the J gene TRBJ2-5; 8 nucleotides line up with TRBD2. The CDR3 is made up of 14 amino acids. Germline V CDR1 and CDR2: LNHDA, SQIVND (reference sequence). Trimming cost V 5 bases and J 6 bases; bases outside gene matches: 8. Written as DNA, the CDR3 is TGTGCCAGTAGTCCTACGGGGGGGGCACAGACCCAGTACTTC. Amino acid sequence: CASSPTGGAQTQYF.

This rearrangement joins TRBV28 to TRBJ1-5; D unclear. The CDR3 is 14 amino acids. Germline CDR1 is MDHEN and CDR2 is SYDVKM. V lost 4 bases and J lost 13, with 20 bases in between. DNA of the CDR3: TGTGCCAGCAGTTATTCGGGCTATATCAGCCCGCAGCATTTT. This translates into CASSYSGYISPQHF.

DNA of the CDR3: TGCGCCAGCAGCTTGGTTGTCGGGACTGAAGCTTTCTTT. Its translation is CASSLVVGTEAFF. This chain uses TRBV5-1 with TRBJ1-1; D remains unclear. V gave up 0 bases and J gave up 5 bases, with 8 bases separating them. Germline-derived CDR1 and CDR2 are SGHRS and YFSETQ. The CDR3 has 13 amino acids.

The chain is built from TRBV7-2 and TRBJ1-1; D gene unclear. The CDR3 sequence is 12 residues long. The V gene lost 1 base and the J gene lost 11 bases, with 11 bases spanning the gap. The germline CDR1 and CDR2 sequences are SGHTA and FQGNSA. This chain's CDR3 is CASSLGTPPAFF. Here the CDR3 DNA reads TGTGCCAGCAGCTTAGGAACTCCTCCGGCTTTCTTT.

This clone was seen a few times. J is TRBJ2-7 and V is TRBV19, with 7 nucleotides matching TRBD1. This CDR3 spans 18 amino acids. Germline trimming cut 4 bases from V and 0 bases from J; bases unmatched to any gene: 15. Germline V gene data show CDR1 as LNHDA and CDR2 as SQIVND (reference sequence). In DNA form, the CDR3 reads TGTGCCAGTAGTACAGAACATCCCACGACAGGGTTCTCCTACGAGCAGTACTTC. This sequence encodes CASSTEHPTTGFSYEQYF.

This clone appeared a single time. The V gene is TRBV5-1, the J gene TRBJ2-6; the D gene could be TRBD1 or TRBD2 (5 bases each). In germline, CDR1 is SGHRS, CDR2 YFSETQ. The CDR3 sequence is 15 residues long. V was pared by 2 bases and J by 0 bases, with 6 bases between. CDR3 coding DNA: TGCGCCAGCAGCTTCGGGACCTCTGGGGCCAACGTCCTGACTTTC. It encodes CASSFGTSGANVLTF.

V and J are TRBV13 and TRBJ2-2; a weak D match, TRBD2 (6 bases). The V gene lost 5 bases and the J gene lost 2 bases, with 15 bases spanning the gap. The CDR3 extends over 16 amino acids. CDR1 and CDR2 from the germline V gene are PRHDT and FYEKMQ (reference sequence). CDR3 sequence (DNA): TGTGCCAGCAGCCGCGGGACGGCCCTAAACACCGGGGAGCTGTTTTTT. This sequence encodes CASSRGTALNTGELFF.

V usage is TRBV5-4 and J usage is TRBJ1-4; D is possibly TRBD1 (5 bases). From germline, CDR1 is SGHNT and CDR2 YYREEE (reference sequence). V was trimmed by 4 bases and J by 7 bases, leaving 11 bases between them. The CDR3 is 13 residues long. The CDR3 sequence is CASSPTGGEKLFF. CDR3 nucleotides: TGTGCCAGCAGCCCGACGGGGGGTGAAAAACTGTTTTTT.

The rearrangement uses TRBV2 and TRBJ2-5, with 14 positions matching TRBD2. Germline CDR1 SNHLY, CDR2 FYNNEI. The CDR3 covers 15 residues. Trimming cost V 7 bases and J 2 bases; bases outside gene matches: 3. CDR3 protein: CASTGLAGGQETQYF. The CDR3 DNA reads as TGTGCCAGCACCGGACTAGCGGGGGGTCAAGAGACCCAGTACTTC.

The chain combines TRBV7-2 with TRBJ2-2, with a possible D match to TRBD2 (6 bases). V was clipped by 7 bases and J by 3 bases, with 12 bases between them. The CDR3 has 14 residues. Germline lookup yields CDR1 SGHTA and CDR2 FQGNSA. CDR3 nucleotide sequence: TGTGCCAGCATGGTGGAGGGATACACCGGGGAGCTGTTTTTT. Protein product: CASMVEGYTGELFF.